Described below is a single TCR beta chain sequence and its context. What it binds is not known. The same CDR3 arises from other DNA sequences in this sample as well. The data originate from a study of identifying expanded T cells in peripheral blood. Broader study findings: Around 1.2 clones differed between technical replicates, versus around 15 and 18 over time.

V shed 2 bases and J shed 2 bases, with 6 bases lying between them. Germline lookup yields CDR1 MNHNY and CDR2 SVGAGI (reference sequence). The CDR3 loop spans 13 amino acids. TCRdb's copy holds only in-frame clones and misses some; the assay was immunoSEQ multiplex PCR. Seen here are about 100,000 clones, more than 85% observed once, and the top ten hold around 15%. The chain couples TRBV6-6 to TRBJ1-2; a possible D gene is TRBD1 (6 bases). This sequence originates from a person aged 18 to 70 in good health. The sample comprised blood. The CDR3 nucleotides are TGTGCCAGCAGTTACGGGGGCAACTATGGCTACACCTTC. It specifies CASSYGGNYGYTF.